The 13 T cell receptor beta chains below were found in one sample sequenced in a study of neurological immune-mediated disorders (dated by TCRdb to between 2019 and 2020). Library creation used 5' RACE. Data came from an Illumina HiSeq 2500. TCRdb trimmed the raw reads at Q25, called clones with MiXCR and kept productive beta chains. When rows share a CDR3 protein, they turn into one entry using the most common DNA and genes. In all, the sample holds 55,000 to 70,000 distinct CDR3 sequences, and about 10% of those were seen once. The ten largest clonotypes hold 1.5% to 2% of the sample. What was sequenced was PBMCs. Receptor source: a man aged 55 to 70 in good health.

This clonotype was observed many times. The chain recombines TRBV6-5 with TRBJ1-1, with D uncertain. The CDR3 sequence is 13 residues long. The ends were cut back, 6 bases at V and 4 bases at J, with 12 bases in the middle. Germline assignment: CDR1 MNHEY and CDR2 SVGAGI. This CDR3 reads CASSLEKVTEAFF. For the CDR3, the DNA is TGTGCCAGCAGCCTAGAGAAGGTCACTGAAGCTTTCTTT.

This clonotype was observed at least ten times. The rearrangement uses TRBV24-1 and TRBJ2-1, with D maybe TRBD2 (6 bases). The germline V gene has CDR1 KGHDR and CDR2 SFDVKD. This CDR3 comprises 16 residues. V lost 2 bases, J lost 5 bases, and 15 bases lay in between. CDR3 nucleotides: TGTGCCACCAGTGATTATGCGTTGGAGGGGCACAATGAGCAGTTCTTC. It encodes CATSDYALEGHNEQFF.

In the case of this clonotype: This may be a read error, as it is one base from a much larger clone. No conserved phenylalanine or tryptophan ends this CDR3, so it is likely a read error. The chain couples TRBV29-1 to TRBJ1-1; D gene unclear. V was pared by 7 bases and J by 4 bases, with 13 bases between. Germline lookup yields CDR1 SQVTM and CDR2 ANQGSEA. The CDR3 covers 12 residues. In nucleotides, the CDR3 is TGCAGCGCCGGCGGAGGGATCACTGAAGCTTTCCTT. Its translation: CSAGGGITEAFL.

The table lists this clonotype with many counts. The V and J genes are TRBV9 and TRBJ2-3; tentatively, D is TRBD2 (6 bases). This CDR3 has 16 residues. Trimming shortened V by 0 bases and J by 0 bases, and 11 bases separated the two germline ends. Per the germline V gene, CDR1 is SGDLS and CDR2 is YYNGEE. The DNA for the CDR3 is TGTGCCAGCAGCGTAGGTAATAGCGGCAGCACAGATACGCAGTATTTT. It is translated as CASSVGNSGSTDTQYF.

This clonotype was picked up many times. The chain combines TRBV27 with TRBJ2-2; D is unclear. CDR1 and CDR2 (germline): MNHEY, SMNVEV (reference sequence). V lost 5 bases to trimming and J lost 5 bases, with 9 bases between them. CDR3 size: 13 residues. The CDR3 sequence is CASSNRETGELFF. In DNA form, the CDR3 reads TGTGCCAGCAGTAACAGAGAAACCGGGGAGCTGTTTTTT.

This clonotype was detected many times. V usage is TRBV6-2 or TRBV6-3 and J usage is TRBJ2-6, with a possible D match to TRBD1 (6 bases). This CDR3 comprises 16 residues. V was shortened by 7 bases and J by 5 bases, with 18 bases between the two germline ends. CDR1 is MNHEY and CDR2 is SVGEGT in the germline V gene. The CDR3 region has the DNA TGTGCCAGCAAGGATTCCGGGACACATAGGGCCAACGTCCTGACTTTC. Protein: CASKDSGTHRANVLTF.

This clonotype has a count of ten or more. The CDR3 here is CASRPGTSGYNEQFF. In DNA form, the CDR3 reads TGCGCCAGCAGGCCTGGGACTTCCGGGTACAATGAGCAGTTCTTC. The chain uses TRBV5-1 and TRBJ2-1; D perhaps matches TRBD2 (6 bases). Germline V CDR1 and CDR2: SGHRS, YFSETQ. The CDR3 has 15 residues. V lost 5 bases and J lost 4, with 16 bases in between.

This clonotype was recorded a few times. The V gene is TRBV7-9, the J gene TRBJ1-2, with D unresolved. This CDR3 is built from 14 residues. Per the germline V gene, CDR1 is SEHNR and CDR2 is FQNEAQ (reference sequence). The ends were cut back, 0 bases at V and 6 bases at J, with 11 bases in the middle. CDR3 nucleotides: TGTGCCAGCAGCTTAGCGCTGACCTGGGATGGCTACACCTTC. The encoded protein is CASSLALTWDGYTF.

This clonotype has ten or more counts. This CDR3 is CASSLIGQTETQYF. The CDR3 nucleotides read TGTGCCAGCAGTTTAATCGGACAGACCGAGACCCAGTACTTC. This chain connects TRBV28 to TRBJ2-5; the D gene is possibly TRBD1 (6 bases). This CDR3 comprises 14 residues. Germline CDR1 MDHEN, CDR2 SYDVKM. The V and J ends lost 2 bases and 5 bases respectively, with 12 bases between them.

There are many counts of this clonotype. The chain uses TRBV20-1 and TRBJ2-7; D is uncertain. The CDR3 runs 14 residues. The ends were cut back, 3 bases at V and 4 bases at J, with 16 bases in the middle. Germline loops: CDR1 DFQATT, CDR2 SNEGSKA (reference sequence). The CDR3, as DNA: TGCAGTGCTAGTAATTCCTTCGCCGATTACGAGCAGTACTTC. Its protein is CSASNSFADYEQYF.

CDR3 sequence: CATSTPMAYNEQFF. The CDR3 DNA reads as TGTGCCACCAGCACCCCCATGGCTTACAATGAGCAGTTCTTC. The chain combines TRBV15 with TRBJ2-1; D gene unclear. This CDR3 is built from 14 residues. Germline values: CDR1 LNHNV, CDR2 YYDKDF (reference sequence). V was pared by 4 bases and J by 4 bases, with 11 bases between.

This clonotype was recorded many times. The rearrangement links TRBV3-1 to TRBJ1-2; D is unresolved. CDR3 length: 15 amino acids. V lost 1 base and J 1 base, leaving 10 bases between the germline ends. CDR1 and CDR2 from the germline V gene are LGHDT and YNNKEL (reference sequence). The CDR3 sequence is CASSQGPGDNYGYTF. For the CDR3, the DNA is TGTGCCAGCAGCCAAGGACCCGGAGATAACTATGGCTACACCTTC.

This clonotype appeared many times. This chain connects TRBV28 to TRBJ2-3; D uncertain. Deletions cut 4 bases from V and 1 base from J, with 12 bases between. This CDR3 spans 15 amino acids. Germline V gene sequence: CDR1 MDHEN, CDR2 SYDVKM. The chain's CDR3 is CASSSSQVGTDTQYF. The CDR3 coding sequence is TGTGCCAGCAGTTCCTCGCAGGTGGGCACAGATACGCAGTATTTT.